These T cell receptor beta chains were read from a single sample in a study of siplizumab effects on memory and regulatory T cells. The method was immunoSEQ multiplex PCR; TCRdb's version includes in-frame clones alone and lacks a portion of them. The sample includes some 120,000 clones, 93% of them seen just once. The sample comprised non-Treg CD4+ T cells sorted from blood. The receptors come from a human donor in good health. The CDR3 runs from the conserved cysteine through the conserved F or W. The D gene is left open where the match is weak. Only part of the rows carry a size: once, few, many, or a class if the clone is expanded.

TGTGCTAGTGGCCGGGGACAGGGCGCCTACGAGCAGTACTTC | CASGRGQGAYEQYF | TRBJ2-7 | TRBV12-5 | TRBD1 | NA
TGTGCCAGCTCACCCGTCGGACAGGGTGTCCACGAGCAGTACTTC | CASSPVGQGVHEQYF | TRBJ2-7 | TRBV18 | TRBD1 | NA
TGTGCCAGCAGCCTCGGGACAGGTGCCACAGATACGCAGTATTTT | CASSLGTGATDTQYF | TRBJ2-3 | TRBV7-8 | TRBD1 | NA
TGTGCCAGCAGTTCAACAGGGGACGAGCAGTACTTC | CASSSTGDEQYF | TRBJ2-7 | TRBV6-5 | TRBD1 | NA
TGTGCCAGCTCACCGGGGACAGTAACTGAAGCTTTCTTT | CASSPGTVTEAFF | TRBJ1-1 | TRBV18 | TRBD1 | NA
TGTGCCAGCAGTTTGGGTCCTAGTCCGCAGTATTTT | CASSLGPSPQYF | TRBJ2-3 | TRBV28 | NA | NA
TGTGCCAGCAGCCCGAGAACAGGGGAAACCGGGGAGCTGTTTTTT | CASSPRTGETGELFF | TRBJ2-2 | TRBV28 | TRBD1 | NA
TGCAGCGTTAACTCAGCGGGGGTAATGGAGACCCAGTACTTC | CSVNSAGVMETQYF | TRBJ2-5 | TRBV29-1 | TRBD2 | NA
TGTGCCAGCAGCTTCGGGGGTGGCTATGGCTACACCTTC | CASSFGGGYGYTF | TRBJ1-2 | TRBV7-9 | NA | NA
TGTGCCAGCAGCCCGGGGGCTAGCGGGGGTCCGGAGACCCAGTACTTC | CASSPGASGGPETQYF | TRBJ2-5 | TRBV4-2 | TRBD2 | NA
TGTGCCAGCAGTTTCCTCCGTAGCTATGGCTACACCTTC | CASSFLRSYGYTF | TRBJ1-2 | TRBV28 | NA | NA
TGTGCCAGCAGCTTAGGGGGGCGTATGGGGCAGTACTTC | CASSLGGRMGQYF | TRBJ2-7 | TRBV7-6 | NA | NA
TGTGCCAGCAGCCCACAGGGGGGACAAGAGACCCAGTACTTC | CASSPQGGQETQYF | TRBJ2-5 | TRBV7-3 | TRBD1 | NA
TGTGCCAGCAGCGCTATGGGTGGCTACACCTTC | CASSAMGGYTF | TRBJ1-2 | TRBV7-9 | NA | NA
TGTGCCAGCCGCGACAGGGCAGGTTCACCCCTCCACTTT | CASRDRAGSPLHF | TRBJ1-6 | TRBV6-6 | TRBD1 | NA
TGCAGCCTATCGGGCAGGATGAACACTGAAGCTTTCTTT | CSLSGRMNTEAFF | TRBJ1-1 | TRBV29-1 | NA | NA
TGTGCCAGCAGCTTAGGATTTGGGCCAGGGTTTGAAGCTTTCTTT | CASSLGFGPGFEAFF | TRBJ1-1 | TRBV7-2 | NA | NA
TGTGCCAGCAGTTTAAGGCGGTCTAGCGGGACCCAGTACTTC | CASSLRRSSGTQYF | TRBJ2-5 | TRBV27 | TRBD2 | once
TGTGCCAGCAGCGCGGACGGGCAGACCCAGTACTTC | CASSADGQTQYF | TRBJ2-5 | TRBV2 | NA | once
TGTGCCAGCAGTGATGATGTCATGAGCTCCTACAATGAGCAGTTCTTC | CASSDDVMSSYNEQFF | TRBJ2-1 | TRBV6-1 | NA | NA
TGTGCCAGGGGACCCTTCTCTGAGCAGTTCTTC | CARGPFSEQFF | TRBJ2-1 | TRBV2 | NA | NA
TGTGCCAGCAGCCAAGGGCTCACAACTAATGAAAAACTGTTTTTT | CASSQGLTTNEKLFF | TRBJ1-4 | TRBV14 | NA | NA
TGTGCCAGTAGTGCTCCAGGTTCTGGGGGCTACACCTTC | CASSAPGSGGYTF | TRBJ1-2 | TRBV19 | NA | NA
TGCGCCAGCGCCCCTGGCCCATCCGGCACCGGGGAGCTGTTTTTT | CASAPGPSGTGELFF | TRBJ2-2 | TRBV5-1 | NA | NA